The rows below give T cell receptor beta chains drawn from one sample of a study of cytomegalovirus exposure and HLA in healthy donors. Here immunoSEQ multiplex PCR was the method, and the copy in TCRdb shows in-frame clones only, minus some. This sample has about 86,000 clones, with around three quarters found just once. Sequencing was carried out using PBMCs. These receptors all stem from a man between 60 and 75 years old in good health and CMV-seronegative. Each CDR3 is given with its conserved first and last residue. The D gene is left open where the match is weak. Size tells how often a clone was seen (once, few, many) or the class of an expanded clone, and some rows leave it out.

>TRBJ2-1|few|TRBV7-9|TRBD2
CASSLPPRLAGGRNEQFF
TGTGCCAGCAGCTTACCCCCCCGACTAGCGGGGGGCCGCAATGAGCAGTTCTTC
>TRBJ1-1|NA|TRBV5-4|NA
CASSLAGQINTEAFF
TGTGCCAGCAGCTTGGCAGGACAGATCAACACTGAAGCTTTCTTT
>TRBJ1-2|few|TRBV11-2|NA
CASSLVPGREGYTF
TGTGCCAGCAGCTTGGTTCCGGGAAGGGAAGGCTACACCTTC
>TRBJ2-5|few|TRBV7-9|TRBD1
CASSIGGTAQETQYF
TGTGCCAGCAGCATCGGTGGGACAGCCCAAGAGACCCAGTACTTC
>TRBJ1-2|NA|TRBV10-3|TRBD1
CAISESSGQGHGYTF
TGTGCCATCAGTGAGTCGTCGGGACAGGGACATGGCTACACCTTC
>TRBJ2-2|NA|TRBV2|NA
CASSGRADTGELFF
TGTGCCAGCAGTGGCAGGGCCGACACCGGGGAGCTGTTTTTT
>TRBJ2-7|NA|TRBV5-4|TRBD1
CASSPPQGALYF
TGTGCCAGCAGCCCACCACAGGGGGCCCTCTACTTC
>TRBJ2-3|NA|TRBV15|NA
CATSASGVSTDTQYF
TGTGCCACCAGCGCGAGCGGCGTGAGCACAGATACGCAGTATTTT
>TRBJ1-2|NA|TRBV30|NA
CAWRGGKGYTF
TGTGCCTGGAGGGGGGGAAAAGGCTACACCTTC
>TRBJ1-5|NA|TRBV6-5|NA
CASKKDRFGNQPQHF
TGTGCCAGCAAAAAGGACAGATTTGGCAATCAGCCCCAGCATTTT
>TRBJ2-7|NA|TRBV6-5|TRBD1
CASNRGTGGEQYF
TGTGCCAGCAACCGCGGGACAGGGGGAGAGCAGTACTTC
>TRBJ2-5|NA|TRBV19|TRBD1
CASSTQGQGAETQYF
TGTGCCAGTAGTACACAAGGACAGGGAGCAGAGACCCAGTACTTC
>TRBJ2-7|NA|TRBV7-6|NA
CASSLAHAEAGEQYF
TGTGCCAGCAGCTTAGCGCACGCCGAGGCGGGCGAGCAGTACTTC
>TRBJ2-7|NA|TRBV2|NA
CASSGIASYEQYF
TGTGCCAGCAGCGGTATAGCGAGTTACGAGCAGTACTTC
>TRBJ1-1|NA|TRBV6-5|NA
CASSYLKNTEAFF
TGTGCCAGCAGTTACTTAAAAAACACTGAAGCTTTCTTT
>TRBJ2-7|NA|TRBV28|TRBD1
CASSLDPGQGGEQYF
TGTGCCAGCAGTTTAGATCCGGGACAGGGCGGGGAGCAGTACTTC
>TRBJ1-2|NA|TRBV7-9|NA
CASSLGQANHGYTF
TGTGCCAGCAGCTTAGGTCAGGCTAACCATGGCTACACCTTC
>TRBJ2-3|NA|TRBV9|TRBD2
CASSAGVGTSVTDTQYF
TGTGCCAGCAGCGCTGGCGTGGGGACTAGCGTGACAGATACGCAGTATTTT
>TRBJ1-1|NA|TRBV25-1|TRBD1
CASSVQGQAFF
TGTGCCAGCAGTGTACAGGGGCAAGCTTTCTTT
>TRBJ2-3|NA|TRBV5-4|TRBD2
CASSSAGPTGDTQYF
TGTGCCAGCAGCTCAGCGGGGCCTACGGGGGATACGCAGTATTTT
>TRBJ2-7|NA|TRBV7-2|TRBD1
CASSRDSNYEQYF
TGTGCCAGCAGCCGGGACAGCAACTACGAGCAGTACTTC
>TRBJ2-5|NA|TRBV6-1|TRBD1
CASSEGSVRGRSGETQYF
TGTGCCAGCAGTGAAGGGTCCGTCAGGGGGCGTTCAGGAGAGACCCAGTACTTC
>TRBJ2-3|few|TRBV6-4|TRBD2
CASSDTSGRADTQYF
TGTGCCAGCAGTGACACTAGCGGGAGGGCAGATACGCAGTATTTT
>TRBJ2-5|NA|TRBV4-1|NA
CASSSDGYWETQYF
TGCGCCAGCAGCTCTGACGGGTATTGGGAGACCCAGTACTTC
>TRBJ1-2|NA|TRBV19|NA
CASSPGMGYTF
TGTGCCAGTAGTCCGGGGATGGGCTACACCTTC
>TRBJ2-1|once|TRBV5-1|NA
CASSLANNEQFF
TGCGCCAGCAGCTTGGCTAACAATGAGCAGTTCTTC
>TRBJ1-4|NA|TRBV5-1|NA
CASSDTSTNEKLFF
TGCGCCAGCAGTGACACCTCAACTAATGAAAAACTGTTTTTT
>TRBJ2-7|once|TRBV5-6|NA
CASSLGGQSSYEQYF
TGTGCCAGCAGCTTGGGCGGTCAAAGTTCCTACGAGCAGTACTTC
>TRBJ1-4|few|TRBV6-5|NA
CASSYRGGEKLFF
TGTGCCAGCAGTTATCGGGGAGGTGAAAAACTGTTTTTT
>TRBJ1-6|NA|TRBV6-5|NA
CASMSGFNNSPLHF
TGTGCCAGCATGTCGGGATTCAATAATTCACCCCTCCACTTT
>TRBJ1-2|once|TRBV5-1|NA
CASSLADTVGGYTF
TGCGCCAGCAGCTTGGCCGACACCGTGGGTGGCTACACCTTC
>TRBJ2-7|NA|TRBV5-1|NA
CASSLGQVWGEQYF
TGCGCCAGCAGCTTGGGACAGGTTTGGGGGGAGCAGTACTTC
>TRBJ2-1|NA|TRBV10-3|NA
CAISESGGAGANEQFF
TGTGCCATCAGTGAGTCTGGGGGCGCGGGAGCCAATGAGCAGTTCTTC
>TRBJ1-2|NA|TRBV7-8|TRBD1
CASSLALGTGTYGYTF
TGTGCCAGCAGCTTAGCGCTAGGGACAGGGACCTATGGCTACACCTTC